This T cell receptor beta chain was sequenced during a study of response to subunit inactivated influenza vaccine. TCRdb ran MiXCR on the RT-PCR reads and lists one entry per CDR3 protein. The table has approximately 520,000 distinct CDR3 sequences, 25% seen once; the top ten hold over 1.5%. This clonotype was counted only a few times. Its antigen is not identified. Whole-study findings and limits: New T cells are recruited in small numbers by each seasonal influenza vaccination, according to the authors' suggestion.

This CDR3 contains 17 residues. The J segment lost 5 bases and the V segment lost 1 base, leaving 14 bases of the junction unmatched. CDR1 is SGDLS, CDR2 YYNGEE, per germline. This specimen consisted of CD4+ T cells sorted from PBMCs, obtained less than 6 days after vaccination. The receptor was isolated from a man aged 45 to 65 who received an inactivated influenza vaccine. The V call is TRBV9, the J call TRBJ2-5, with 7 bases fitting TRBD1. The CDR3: CASSVRPQTGDEETQYF. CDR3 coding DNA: TGTGCCAGCAGCGTAAGACCCCAAACAGGGGATGAGGAGACCCAGTACTTC. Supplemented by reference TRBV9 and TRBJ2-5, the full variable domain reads DSGVTQTPKHLITATGQRVTLRCSPRSGDLSVYWYQQSLDQGLQFLIQYYNGEERAKGNILERFSAQQFPDLHSELNLSSLELGDSALYFCASSVRPQTGDEETQYFGPGTRLLVL.